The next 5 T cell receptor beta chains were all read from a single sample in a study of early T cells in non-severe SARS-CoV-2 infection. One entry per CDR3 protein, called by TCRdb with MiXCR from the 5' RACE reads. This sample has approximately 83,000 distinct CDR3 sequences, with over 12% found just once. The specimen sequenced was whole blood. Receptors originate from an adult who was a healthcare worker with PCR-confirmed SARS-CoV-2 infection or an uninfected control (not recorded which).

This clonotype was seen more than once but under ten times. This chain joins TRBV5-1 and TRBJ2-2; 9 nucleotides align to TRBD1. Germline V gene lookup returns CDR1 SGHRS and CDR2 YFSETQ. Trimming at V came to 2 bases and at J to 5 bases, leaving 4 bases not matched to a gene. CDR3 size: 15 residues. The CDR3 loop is CASSFRTGETGELFF. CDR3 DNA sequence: TGCGCCAGCAGCTTTAGGACAGGGGAGACCGGGGAGCTGTTTTTT.

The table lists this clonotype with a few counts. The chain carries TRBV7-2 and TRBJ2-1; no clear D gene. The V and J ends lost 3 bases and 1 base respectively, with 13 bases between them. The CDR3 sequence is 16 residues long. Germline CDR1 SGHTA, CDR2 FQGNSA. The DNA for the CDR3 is TGTGCCAGCAGCTTCGGTGGCTCCCCTTCCTACAATGAGCAGTTCTTC. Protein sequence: CASSFGGSPSYNEQFF.

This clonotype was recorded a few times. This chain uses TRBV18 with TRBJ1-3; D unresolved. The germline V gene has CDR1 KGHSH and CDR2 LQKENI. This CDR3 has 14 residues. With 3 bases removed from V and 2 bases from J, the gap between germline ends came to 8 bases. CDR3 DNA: TGTGCCAGCTCACCGCTGGCGGCTGGAAACACCATATATTTT. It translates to CASSPLAAGNTIYF.

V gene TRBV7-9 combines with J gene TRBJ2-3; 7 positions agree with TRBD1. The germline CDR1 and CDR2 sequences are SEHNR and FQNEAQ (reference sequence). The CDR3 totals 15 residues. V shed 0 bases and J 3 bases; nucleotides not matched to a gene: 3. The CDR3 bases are TGTGCCAGCAGCTTAGCAGGGGGCTGGACAGATACGCAGTATTTT. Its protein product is CASSLAGGWTDTQYF. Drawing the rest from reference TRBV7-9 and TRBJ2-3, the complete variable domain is DTGVSQNPRHKITKRGQNVTFRCDPISEHNRLYWYRQTLGQGPEFLTYFQNEAQLEKSRLLSDRFSAERPKGSFSTLEIQRTEQGDSAMYLCASSLAGGWTDTQYFGPGTRLTVL.

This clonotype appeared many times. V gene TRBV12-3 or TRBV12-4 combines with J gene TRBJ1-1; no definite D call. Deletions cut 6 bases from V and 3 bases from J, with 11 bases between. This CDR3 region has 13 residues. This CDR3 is CASRRKGHTEAFF. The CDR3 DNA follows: TGTGCCAGCAGACGAAAAGGCCACACTGAAGCTTTCTTT.